The 26 T cell receptor beta chains below were found in one sample sequenced in a study of blood T cell repertoires in COVID-19. Some clones are missing from TCRdb's copy, which holds only in-frame ones; the method was immunoSEQ multiplex PCR. The sample has 140,000 to 150,000 clones, about 86% seen once. The sample taken for sequencing was peripheral blood. The receptors shown here come from a woman aged 45 to 65 with active or convalescent COVID-19.

The chain is built from TRBV5-1 and TRBJ2-7; 9 bases line up with TRBD1. The junction had 9 bases not matched to a gene; V was cut back by 3 bases and J by 5 bases. Germline assignment: CDR1 SGHRS and CDR2 YFSETQ. The CDR3 consists of 15 residues. CDR3 protein: CASSSSGTGSHEQYF. The CDR3 bases are TGCGCCAGCAGCTCGTCCGGGACAGGGTCCCACGAGCAGTACTTC.

This chain's CDR3 is CASSFPSSYEQYF. DNA of the CDR3: TGTGCCAGCAGCTTCCCCAGCTCCTACGAGCAGTACTTC. The genes are TRBV4-2 and TRBJ2-7, with unresolved D. The length of the CDR3 is 13 residues. From germline, CDR1 is LGHNA and CDR2 YNFKEQ. V lost 5 bases and J 0 bases, leaving 8 bases between the germline ends.

This clone has just a few counts. The chain couples TRBV4-2 to TRBJ2-1; 10 bases match TRBD1. The germline V gene encodes CDR1 LGHNA and CDR2 YNFKEQ. V was pared by 4 bases and J by 8 bases, with 11 bases of the junction left unmatched. The CDR3 extends over 16 amino acids. CDR3 in DNA: TGTGCCAGCAGCCCATCGTCCGGGACAGGGGTCCATGAGCAGTTCTTC. Residues: CASSPSSGTGVHEQFF.

This clone was detected only once. J is TRBJ2-5 and V is TRBV5-1; D may be TRBD1 (5 bases). The V gene's germline CDR1 is SGHRS and CDR2 YFSETQ. This CDR3 has 13 amino acids. Trimming left V 5 bases short and J 1 base short, with 9 bases between. DNA for the CDR3: TGCGCCAGCAGGCGACAGTCCCAAGAGACCCAGTACTTC. This codes for CASRRQSQETQYF. Supplemented by reference TRBV5-1 and TRBJ2-5, the full variable domain reads KAGVTQTPRYLIKTRGQQVTLSCSPISGHRSVSWYQQTPGQGLQFLFEYFSETQRNKGNFPGRFSGRQFSNSRSEMNVSTLELGDSALYLCASRRQSQETQYFGPGTRLLVL.

The chain couples TRBV5-1 to TRBJ1-1; D gene uncertain. CDR1 SGHRS and CDR2 YFSETQ come from the germline V gene. With 1 base removed from V and 0 bases from J, the gap between germline ends came to 10 bases. This CDR3 region has 15 residues. The CDR3 sequence: CASSLPGLLNTEAFF. The CDR3 DNA reads as TGCGCCAGCAGCTTGCCCGGACTCTTGAACACTGAAGCTTTCTTT.

This chain joins TRBV15 and TRBJ1-1, with TRBD1 as a possible D gene (6 bases). The CDR3 sequence is 15 residues long. Trimming removed 0 bases from V and 11 bases from J, with 19 bases in between. Germline assignment: CDR1 LNHNV and CDR2 YYDKDF (reference sequence). CDR3 in DNA: TGTGCCACCAGCAGAGATAGGCGCGAGACAGGAGCGGCTTTCTTT. This sequence encodes CATSRDRRETGAAFF.

This chain links TRBV19 with TRBJ2-1; D is undetermined. The CDR3 runs to 18 residues. In germline, CDR1 is LNHDA, CDR2 SQIVND (reference sequence). V lost 3 bases, J lost 0 bases, and 18 bases lay in between. This chain's CDR3 is CASSIAPPAVSSYNEQFF. The DNA of the CDR3 is TGTGCCAGTAGTATTGCGCCACCTGCGGTCAGCTCCTACAATGAGCAGTTCTTC.

The CDR3 loop is CASSLGGSGTPYEQYF. In DNA, the CDR3 is TGTGCCAGCAGCTTAGGAGGTAGCGGGACACCTTACGAGCAGTACTTC. This chain connects TRBV7-2 to TRBJ2-7; TRBD2 aligns across 8 bases. This CDR3 is built from 16 residues. Germline CDR1 and CDR2: SGHTA and FQGNSA. J lost 4 bases, V lost 1 base, and 9 bases had no gene match.

This chain connects TRBV10-1 to TRBJ1-6; 8 bases map to TRBD1. Germline CDR1 and CDR2: WNHNN and SYGVQD (reference sequence). With V trimmed by 4 bases and J by 7 bases, 6 bases remained unmatched. The CDR3 length is 15 residues. The CDR3 loop reads CASSATRGRNSPLHF. The CDR3 coding sequence is TGCGCCAGCAGTGCGACCAGGGGGCGGAATTCACCCCTCCACTTT.

The rearrangement uses TRBV9 and TRBJ2-6, with D possibly matching TRBD1 (6 bases). CDR3 length equals 18 residues. Germline CDR1 and CDR2: SGDLS and YYNGEE. Trimming cost V 2 bases and J 1 base, with 16 bases left between them. DNA of the CDR3: TGTGCCAGCAGCGTGACAGGCACGGGATCTTCTGGGGCCAACGTCCTGACTTTC. Its protein is CASSVTGTGSSGANVLTF.

The V call is TRBV10-1, the J call TRBJ1-2; D remains unclear. V was trimmed by 1 base and J by 0 bases, leaving 12 bases between them. Germline assignment: CDR1 WNHNN and CDR2 SYGVQD (reference sequence). The CDR3 runs to 16 residues. DNA of the CDR3: TGCGCCAGCAGTGAGTTTAGAACAGAAGCTAACTATGGCTACACCTTC. Protein product: CASSEFRTEANYGYTF.

The rearrangement joins TRBV10-3 to TRBJ1-2; TRBD1 might be the D (5 bases). Germline CDR1 reads ENHRY; CDR2 reads SYGVKD. V lost 2 bases to trimming and J lost 9 bases, with 10 bases between them. The CDR3 is 12 amino acids. For the CDR3, the DNA is TGTGCCATCAGTGAGGGGGCTGGGAGCTACACCTTC. Translated: CAISEGAGSYTF.

The chain links TRBV28 to TRBJ2-7, with 7 bases aligning to TRBD2. The CDR3 has 19 amino acids. From germline, CDR1 is MDHEN and CDR2 SYDVKM. Germline trimming cut 6 bases from V and 1 base from J; bases unmatched to any gene: 21. For the CDR3, the DNA is TGTGCCAGCAGCTTGGGGGGGGTGCCCAGGCAGGACACGTCCTACGAGCAGTACTTC. Its protein product is CASSLGGVPRQDTSYEQYF.

Only one count was recorded for this clone. V is TRBV10-2 and J is TRBJ2-3; a weak D match, TRBD2 (7 bases). The V end lost 0 bases, the J end lost 6 bases, and 16 bases lay between the germline ends. The CDR3 is 16 amino acids. The germline CDR1 and CDR2 sequences are WSHSY and SAAADI. This CDR3 is CASSESGGPVSDTQYF. CDR3 sequence (DNA): TGCGCCAGCAGTGAGTCGGGGGGGCCTGTGTCCGATACGCAGTATTTT.

The genes are TRBV7-6 and TRBJ2-7; 10 bases agree with TRBD2. Germline V gene lookup returns CDR1 SGHVS and CDR2 FNYEAQ. The CDR3 has 16 residues. Trimming cost V 2 bases and J 2 bases; bases outside gene matches: 6. CDR3 coding DNA: TGTGCCAGCAGCTTATTGTCACTAGCGGGGACCTACGAGCAGTACTTC. As protein: CASSLLSLAGTYEQYF.

This chain uses TRBV7-3 with TRBJ2-1, with D uncertain. Germline assignment: CDR1 SGHTA and CDR2 FQGTGA. This CDR3 spans 13 amino acids. V shed 5 bases and J shed 4 bases, with 9 bases lying between them. This chain's CDR3 is CASSPGPYNEQFF. The DNA of the CDR3 is TGTGCCAGCAGCCCAGGCCCATACAATGAGCAGTTCTTC.

DNA for the CDR3: TGTGCCAGCAGCTTAGCGGTCAGGGACGAGCAGTACTTC. It encodes CASSLAVRDEQYF. The chain combines TRBV7-2 with TRBJ2-7, with D tentatively TRBD1 (5 bases). Germline CDR1 SGHTA, CDR2 FQGNSA. The CDR3 covers 13 residues. Between the trimmed V and J ends, which lost 0 bases and 5 bases, there was a span of 8 bases.

Details on this clone: At the DNA level, this CDR3 is encoded by other sequences in the same sample as well. The V and J genes are TRBV6-5 and TRBJ2-2; weak D call: TRBD1 (6 bases). The CDR3 loop spans 12 amino acids. The germline CDR1 and CDR2 sequences are MNHEY and SVGAGI. V was pared by 6 bases and J by 6 bases, with 8 bases between. This chain's CDR3 is CASRAGAGELFF. The CDR3 DNA sequence: TGTGCCAGCAGGGCAGGGGCCGGGGAGCTGTTTTTT.

Ten or more counts support this clone. The chain carries TRBV27 and TRBJ2-7; a possible D gene is TRBD1 (6 bases). The CDR3 consists of 11 residues. Germline CDR1 is MNHEY and CDR2 is SMNVEV (reference sequence). The CDR3 region has the DNA TGTGCGGGGGCGGAGGCCTACGAGCAGTACTTC. Protein product: CAGAEAYEQYF.

Only one count was recorded for this clone. The chain combines TRBV2 with TRBJ1-4; tentative D call: TRBD1 (5 bases). The V and J ends lost 4 bases and 0 bases respectively, with 12 bases between them. Germline loops: CDR1 SNHLY, CDR2 FYNNEI. This CDR3 region has 16 residues. This CDR3 is CASSAGGEATNEKLFF. The CDR3 DNA reads as TGTGCCAGCAGTGCCGGAGGGGAAGCAACTAATGAAAAACTGTTTTTT.

This chain links TRBV7-3 with TRBJ2-2; D gene unclear. V was shortened by 1 base and J by 1 base, with 4 bases between the two germline ends. From germline, CDR1 is SGHTA and CDR2 FQGTGA. This CDR3 is 14 amino acids long. As DNA, the CDR3 is TGTGCCAGCAGCTTAAATCAGAACACCGGGGAGCTGTTTTTT. Residues: CASSLNQNTGELFF.

V and J are TRBV30 and TRBJ1-2; TRBD1 matches at 9 bases. The trim removed 2 bases at V and 5 bases at J, leaving 6 bases unmatched. The CDR3 runs 14 residues. CDR1 is GTSNPN, CDR2 SVGIG, per germline (reference sequence). The CDR3 is CAWSPGQGMYGYTF. CDR3 DNA: TGTGCCTGGAGTCCCGGACAGGGGATGTATGGCTACACCTTC.

This chain links TRBV4-3 with TRBJ1-6, with D perhaps matching TRBD1 (5 bases). Looked up from germline, CDR1 is LGHNA and CDR2 is YSLEER. The CDR3 is made up of 16 amino acids. Trimming removed 1 base from V and 9 bases from J, with 16 bases in between. CDR3 nucleotide sequence: TGCGCCAGCAGCCAAGTGTTTTCGGGGAGGGGTTCACCCCTCCACTTT. Translating gives CASSQVFSGRGSPLHF.

The chain combines TRBV7-2 with TRBJ2-7, with unresolved D. V dropped 2 bases and J dropped 4 bases, with 3 bases sitting between them. CDR3 length equals 11 residues. The V gene's germline CDR1 is SGHTA and CDR2 FQGNSA. The DNA of the CDR3 is TGTGCCAGCAGCTTACTTTACGAGCAGTACTTC. Amino acids: CASSLLYEQYF.

The count of this clone is one. The same CDR3 also results from other DNA sequences found in this sample. The genes are TRBV5-1 and TRBJ1-4, with 10 bases fitting TRBD1. CDR1 is SGHRS, CDR2 YFSETQ, per germline. The CDR3 spans 14 residues. V shed 4 bases and J 5 bases; nucleotides not matched to a gene: 2. The CDR3 here is CASSPGQGNEKLFF. CDR3 nucleotides: TGCGCCAGCAGCCCGGGACAGGGGAATGAAAAACTGTTTTTT.

This clone turned up a few times. The V gene is TRBV7-9, the J gene TRBJ2-1; TRBD2 matches at 9 bases. The CDR3 covers 16 residues. V was clipped by 5 bases and J by 0 bases; unmatched bases: 5. Germline CDR1 is SEHNR and CDR2 is FQNEAQ (reference sequence). CDR3 protein: CASSGTSLSSYNEQFF. CDR3 nucleotides: TGTGCCAGCAGCGGGACTAGCTTGAGCTCCTACAATGAGCAGTTCTTC. The full variable domain, with the rest looked up from reference TRBV7-9 and TRBJ2-1, is DTGVSQNPRHKITKRGQNVTFRCDPISEHNRLYWYRQTLGQGPEFLTYFQNEAQLEKSRLLSDRFSAERPKGSFSTLEIQRTEQGDSAMYLCASSGTSLSSYNEQFFGPGTRLTVL.